Each of the 20 T cell receptor beta chains below was sequenced from the same sample in a study of blood T cell repertoires in COVID-19. Produced via immunoSEQ multiplex PCR; TCRdb's table is partial and in-frame only. The repertoire holds about 240,000 clones, with approximately 90% as singletons. Input material: PBMCs or T cells enriched from blood (not recorded which). These receptors originate from a young woman who had recovered from COVID-19.

The genes are TRBV10-3 and TRBJ2-1, with TRBD2 as a possible D gene (5 bases). Trimming took 0 bases from V and 7 from J, leaving 13 bases between them. Germline V lookup: CDR1 ENHRY, CDR2 SYGVKD. The CDR3 is 15 residues long. This CDR3 is CAISESVGARNEQFF. CDR3 nucleotides: TGTGCCATCAGTGAGTCAGTGGGAGCGAGGAATGAGCAGTTCTTC.

V and J are TRBV18 and TRBJ2-7; 9 nucleotides line up with TRBD1. This CDR3 comprises 17 residues. Trimming removed 4 bases from V and 6 bases from J; junction bases left unmatched: 16. Germline CDR1 reads KGHSH; CDR2 reads LQKENI. CDR3 bases: TGTGCCAGCTCACTGGCACCTTCCGGGACAGGGACTCGCGAGCAGTACTTC. This sequence encodes CASSLAPSGTGTREQYF.

The chain carries TRBV28 and TRBJ2-1; 8 positions agree with TRBD2. The CDR3 covers 15 residues. The V segment lost 7 bases and the J segment 3 bases; nucleotides outside the gene matches: 8. Germline CDR1 and CDR2: MDHEN and SYDVKM. The CDR3 sequence is CASIPGLGYYNEQFF. The CDR3 DNA sequence: TGTGCCAGCATTCCGGGACTAGGGTACTACAATGAGCAGTTCTTC.

This clone appeared a single time. CDR3: CAINGGNTGELFF. The CDR3 DNA is TGTGCCATCAATGGCGGCAACACCGGGGAGCTGTTTTTT. The V gene is TRBV10-3, the J gene TRBJ2-2; the D is unclear. Looked up from germline, CDR1 is ENHRY and CDR2 is SYGVKD. Trimming removed 7 bases from V and 2 bases from J, with 8 bases in between. This CDR3 has 13 amino acids.

The V and J genes are TRBV28 and TRBJ2-7; unclear D gene. Germline V lookup: CDR1 MDHEN, CDR2 SYDVKM. V shed 8 bases and J shed 5 bases, with 13 bases lying between them. The CDR3 loop spans 12 amino acids. The CDR3 bases are TGTGCCAGCCGAGAACGTCACCACGAGCAGTACTTC. Its protein product is CASRERHHEQYF.

The genes are TRBV10-3 and TRBJ1-2; D is perhaps TRBD1 (5 bases). The CDR3 has 15 residues. The germline CDR1 and CDR2 sequences are ENHRY and SYGVKD. Trimming shortened V by 5 bases and J by 10 bases, and 23 bases separated the two germline ends. The CDR3 is CAISNTLTGPFDYTF. DNA for the CDR3: TGTGCCATCAGTAACACCCTAACAGGCCCCTTTGACTACACCTTC.

The CDR3 here is CASSKTGDKNIQYF. For the CDR3, the DNA is TGTGCCAGTAGTAAGACTGGCGACAAAAACATTCAGTACTTC. The chain employs TRBV19 and TRBJ2-4, with D hard to call. The ends were cut back, 4 bases at V and 3 bases at J, with 10 bases in the middle. The CDR3 covers 14 residues. Germline CDR1 and CDR2: LNHDA and SQIVND (reference sequence).

In this sample, this clone turned up a few times. The chain joins TRBV7-9 to TRBJ2-1, with TRBD2 as a possible D gene (6 bases). Germline loops: CDR1 SEHNR, CDR2 FQNEAQ (reference sequence). V gave up 5 bases and J gave up 5 bases, with 19 bases separating them. CDR3 size: 16 residues. The CDR3 sequence is CASSQPLGLSDNEQFF. DNA for the CDR3: TGTGCCAGCAGCCAGCCCCTGGGACTTAGCGACAATGAGCAGTTCTTC. Complete variable domain (other parts from reference TRBV7-9 and TRBJ2-1): DTGVSQNPRHKITKRGQNVTFRCDPISEHNRLYWYRQTLGQGPEFLTYFQNEAQLEKSRLLSDRFSAERPKGSFSTLEIQRTEQGDSAMYLCASSQPLGLSDNEQFFGPGTRLTVL.

The CDR3: CASSLGDRVNTEAFF. The DNA for the CDR3 is TGTGCCAGCAGCCTGGGGGACAGGGTGAACACTGAAGCTTTCTTT. The chain uses TRBV5-6 and TRBJ1-1; 9 nucleotides agree with TRBD1. From germline, CDR1 is SGHDT and CDR2 YYEEEE. Trimming removed 4 bases from V and 0 bases from J; junction bases left unmatched: 4. The CDR3 sequence is 15 residues long.

This clone was seen more than once but under ten times. One end of the junction is discordant with germline, which a read error may explain. The genes are TRBV27 and TRBJ1-1, with D maybe TRBD1 (6 bases). The CDR3 spans 17 residues. The germline V gene encodes CDR1 MNHEY and CDR2 SMNVEV (reference sequence). This CDR3 reads CASTLSPWAGRGTEAFF. In nucleotides, the CDR3 is TGTGCCAGCACTTTATCCCCCTGGGCAGGGAGGGGGACTGAAGCTTTCTTT.

The chain carries TRBV5-1 and TRBJ2-1; 12 bases are shared with TRBD2. CDR3 size: 16 residues. Germline V lookup: CDR1 SGHRS, CDR2 YFSETQ. V gave up 4 bases and J gave up 4 bases; unmatched junction bases: 6. As DNA, the CDR3 is TGCGCCAGCAGCCTCTCTAGCGGGAGGGGGTACAATGAGCAGTTCTTC. Its protein is CASSLSSGRGYNEQFF.

The chain combines TRBV3-1 (or the pseudogene TRBV3-2) with TRBJ2-3; D unclear. V dropped 4 bases and J dropped 6 bases, with 11 bases sitting between them. Germline V lookup: CDR1 LGHDT, CDR2 YNNKEL (reference sequence). This CDR3 spans 13 amino acids. CDR3 loop: CASSLGIGDTQYF. Written as DNA, the CDR3 is TGTGCCAGCAGCCTGGGCATTGGGGATACGCAGTATTTT.

The chain has TRBV5-1 and TRBJ2-3; D possibly corresponds to TRBD2 (5 bases). CDR1 SGHRS and CDR2 YFSETQ come from the germline V gene. Trimming shortened V by 0 bases and J by 3 bases, and 11 bases separated the two germline ends. The CDR3 spans 15 residues. CDR3 in DNA: TGCGCCAGCAGCTTGGATTTCGGGGAGACAGATACGCAGTATTTT. It codes for CASSLDFGETDTQYF. The entire variable domain, with the rest obtained from reference TRBV5-1 and TRBJ2-3, is as follows: KAGVTQTPRYLIKTRGQQVTLSCSPISGHRSVSWYQQTPGQGLQFLFEYFSETQRNKGNFPGRFSGRQFSNSRSEMNVSTLELGDSALYLCASSLDFGETDTQYFGPGTRLTVL.

The chain is built from TRBV6-5 and TRBJ2-2, with D perhaps matching TRBD2 (6 bases). Trimming pared 6 bases from V and 6 bases from J, leaving 11 bases between. CDR1 is MNHEY and CDR2 is SVGAGI in the germline V gene. The CDR3 is made up of 13 amino acids. For the CDR3, the DNA is TGTGCCAGCAGGGGAGCGGGCCCCGGGGAGCTGTTTTTT. Its protein product is CASRGAGPGELFF.

J is TRBJ2-3 and V is TRBV3-1 (or the pseudogene TRBV3-2); 7 bases are shared with TRBD2. Trimming cost V 3 bases and J 5 bases; bases outside gene matches: 8. The CDR3 runs 15 residues. The germline V gene encodes CDR1 LGHDT and CDR2 YNNKEL (reference sequence). CDR3 DNA: TGTGCCAGCAGCCAGACTGGCGGGAGTGGAGATACGCAGTATTTT. Protein sequence: CASSQTGGSGDTQYF.

This rearrangement joins TRBV5-1 to TRBJ1-1; maybe TRBD1 (6 bases). CDR3 length: 14 residues. V was clipped by 6 bases and J by 0 bases, with 12 bases between them. CDR1 SGHRS and CDR2 YFSETQ come from the germline V gene. CDR3 sequence reads: CASTEQGLNTEAFF. The CDR3 DNA is TGCGCCAGCACAGAACAGGGACTGAACACTGAAGCTTTCTTT.

This chain connects TRBV7-3 to TRBJ1-2; D call uncertain. CDR1 and CDR2 (germline): SGHTA, FQGTGA. CDR3 length equals 15 residues. V was clipped by 0 bases and J by 6 bases, with 14 bases between them. CDR3 loop: CASSLTTGMPNGYTF. In nucleotides, the CDR3 is TGTGCCAGCAGCTTAACGACCGGGATGCCGAATGGCTACACCTTC. The full variable domain, rest sourced from reference TRBV7-3 and TRBJ1-2, is GAGVSQTPSNKVTEKGKYVELRCDPISGHTALYWYRQSLGQGPEFLIYFQGTGAADDSGLPNDRFFAVRPEGSVSTLKIQRTERGDSAVYLCASSLTTGMPNGYTFGSGTRLTVV.

The rearrangement links TRBV5-6 to TRBJ2-7; TRBD1 is a possible D gene (5 bases). Trimming stripped 5 bases from V and 5 bases from J, with 26 bases between. Germline V gene sequence: CDR1 SGHDT, CDR2 YYEEEE. The CDR3 is made up of 17 amino acids. The CDR3 DNA reads as TGTGCCAGCAGACAGGATCGAGTAGGTATCTTAACCCACGAGCAGTACTTC. It codes for CASRQDRVGILTHEQYF.

This clone was counted between two and nine times. The chain couples TRBV5-5 to TRBJ2-3, with 13 bases aligning to TRBD2. CDR3 length: 18 amino acids. Germline CDR1 reads SGHKS; CDR2 reads YYEKEE (reference sequence). V was clipped by 4 bases and J by 3 bases; unmatched bases: 11. In DNA, the CDR3 is TGTGCCAGCAGCCTCCGACGTCGACTAGCGGGAGGAACAGATACGCAGTATTTT. This translates into CASSLRRRLAGGTDTQYF.

The chain uses TRBV4-2 and TRBJ2-5; 7 nucleotides align to TRBD1. J lost 2 bases, V lost 4 bases, and 10 bases had no gene match. The CDR3 covers 16 residues. Germline lookup yields CDR1 LGHNA and CDR2 YNFKEQ. CDR3 residues: CASSPLVGTDQETQYF. The DNA of the CDR3 is TGTGCCAGCAGCCCACTGGTCGGGACAGATCAAGAGACCCAGTACTTC.